The 23 T cell receptor beta chains listed next were all sequenced from one sample in a study of blood T cell repertoires in COVID-19. Repertoires were generated with immunoSEQ multiplex PCR, while TCRdb's copy carries only in-frame clones and drops some. The sample lists 50,000 to 65,000 clones, around 90% occurring once. Sequenced input: peripheral blood. These receptors all stem from a man aged 45 to 65 with active COVID-19.

In regard to this clone: A junction boundary mismatches the germline segment, possibly from a read error. This chain links TRBV24-1 with TRBJ1-2; 9 nucleotides line up with TRBD1. The germline CDR1 and CDR2 sequences are KGHDR and SFDVKD. The CDR3 extends over 10 amino acids. For the CDR3, the DNA is TGTGCCACCTCTCGGGACAGGGAGGGTTTC. It yields the protein CATSRDREGF.

The chain carries TRBV10-1 and TRBJ2-7; 8 nucleotides match TRBD1. The CDR3 has 18 residues. The germline V gene encodes CDR1 WNHNN and CDR2 SYGVQD (reference sequence). Germline trimming cut 3 bases from V and 4 bases from J; bases unmatched to any gene: 17. The CDR3 protein is CASSDPPPDRERVYEQYF. The CDR3 region has the DNA TGCGCCAGCAGTGACCCCCCCCCGGACAGGGAGAGAGTGTACGAGCAGTACTTC.

Concerning this clone itself: One junction end disagrees with the germline gene, perhaps due to a read error. This sequence joins TRBV12-3 or TRBV12-4 and TRBJ1-2; TRBD1 matches at 8 bases. This CDR3 has 13 amino acids. DNA of the CDR3: TGTGCCAGCATTGTTGACAGGGGCTATGGCTACACTTTC. Its translation is CASIVDRGYGYTF.

V and J are TRBV9 and TRBJ1-2; 7 nucleotides align to TRBD1. This CDR3 is 15 amino acids long. The germline V gene has CDR1 SGDLS and CDR2 YYNGEE. With V trimmed by 6 bases and J by 5 bases, 13 bases remained unmatched. CDR3 sequence reads: CASTPLQGQPYGYTF. The CDR3 region has the DNA TGTGCCAGCACACCTCTGCAGGGACAGCCTTATGGCTACACCTTC.

This clone was picked up one time. This chain uses TRBV7-8 with TRBJ2-1; 13 bases fit TRBD2. Per the germline V gene, CDR1 is SGHVS and CDR2 is FQNEAQ. The CDR3 runs to 18 residues. J lost 2 bases, V lost 2 bases, and 6 bases had no gene match. The CDR3 reads CASSLLGTSGEAYNEQFF. CDR3 in DNA: TGTGCCAGCAGCTTATTGGGGACTAGCGGGGAGGCCTACAATGAGCAGTTCTTC. Complete variable domain (other parts from reference TRBV7-8 and TRBJ2-1): GAGVSQSPRYKVAKRGQDVALRCDPISGHVSLFWYQQALGQGPEFLTYFQNEAQLDKSGLPSDRFFAERPEGSVSTLKIQRTQQEDSAVYLCASSLLGTSGEAYNEQFFGPGTRLTVL.

J is TRBJ2-7 and V is TRBV5-4; 13 nucleotides match TRBD2. V shed 4 bases, J shed 2 bases, and the junction held 6 bases outside the gene matches. The CDR3 contains 16 residues. CDR1 and CDR2 (germline): SGHNT, YYREEE (reference sequence). CDR3 DNA: TGTGCCAGCAGCCCCTCCGGGACTAGCGGGACCTACGAGCAGTACTTC. Translating it yields CASSPSGTSGTYEQYF. Full variable domain (remainder filled in from reference TRBV5-4 and TRBJ2-7): ETGVTQSPTHLIKTRGQQVTLRCSSQSGHNTVSWYQQALGQGPQFIFQYYREEENGRGNFPPRFSGLQFPNYSSELNVNALELDDSALYLCASSPSGTSGTYEQYFGPGTRLTVT.

This chain uses TRBV6-2 or TRBV6-3 with TRBJ2-1; TRBD2 aligns across 7 bases. CDR1 and CDR2 (germline): MNHEY, SVGEGT. This CDR3 has 17 amino acids. V dropped 3 bases and J dropped 4; count of bases not matched to a gene: 12. CDR3 nucleotide sequence: TGTGCCAGCAGTTATCAAGAAGAGCGGGGCCCATACAATGAGCAGTTCTTC. Translated: CASSYQEERGPYNEQFF.

The table lists this clone with a few counts. This sequence joins TRBV7-9 and TRBJ1-5; D is unclear. The CDR3 runs to 11 residues. In germline, CDR1 is SEHNR, CDR2 FQNEAQ (reference sequence). Deletions cut 4 bases from V and 4 bases from J, with 2 bases between. The CDR3 DNA sequence: TGTGCCAGCAGCTCAAATCAGCCCCAGCATTTT. This codes for CASSSNQPQHF. The full variable domain, with the rest looked up from reference TRBV7-9 and TRBJ1-5, is DTGVSQNPRHKITKRGQNVTFRCDPISEHNRLYWYRQTLGQGPEFLTYFQNEAQLEKSRLLSDRFSAERPKGSFSTLEIQRTEQGDSAMYLCASSSNQPQHFGDGTRLSIL.

V and J are TRBV6-5 and TRBJ1-4; 7 bases agree with TRBD1. The CDR3 has 14 amino acids. Losses at the gene ends were 9 bases for V and 7 bases for J; bases not matched to a gene: 11. Germline lookup yields CDR1 MNHEY and CDR2 SVGAGI. CDR3 sequence (DNA): TGTGCCAGTGTATTACAGGGGAGTCGTGAAAAACTGTTTTTT. Its translation is CASVLQGSREKLFF.

The chain links TRBV5-1 to TRBJ2-1, with 8 nucleotides matching TRBD1. J lost 0 bases, V lost 7 bases, and 9 bases had no gene match. This CDR3 contains 16 residues. CDR1 and CDR2 from the germline V gene are SGHRS and YFSETQ. The CDR3 protein is CASDRGDFSSYNEQFF. The CDR3 nucleotides read TGCGCCAGCGACAGGGGAGACTTCAGCTCCTACAATGAGCAGTTCTTC.

CDR3 sequence (DNA): TGTGCCAGCAGTTACCCGCAGGGGCGGACTGGCGGCTACACCTTC. This codes for CASSYPQGRTGGYTF. V is TRBV6-2 or TRBV6-3 and J is TRBJ1-2; D perhaps matches TRBD1 (6 bases). The germline V gene has CDR1 MNHEY and CDR2 SVGEGT. The CDR3 has 15 amino acids. The ends were cut back, 2 bases at V and 8 bases at J, with 18 bases in the middle.

This chain links TRBV20-1 with TRBJ2-2; D ambiguous. The V and J ends lost 3 bases and 0 bases respectively, with 11 bases between them. The length of the CDR3 is 15 residues. Germline V lookup: CDR1 DFQATT, CDR2 SNEGSKA (reference sequence). In DNA, the CDR3 is TGCAGTGCTAGTACCCTATTTGCGAACACCGGGGAGCTGTTTTTT. The encoded protein is CSASTLFANTGELFF.

The chain recombines TRBV9 with TRBJ1-2, with D perhaps TRBD1 (6 bases). The CDR3 totals 15 residues. The V end was cut by 3 bases, the J end by 0 bases, with 12 bases between. Germline V gene lookup returns CDR1 SGDLS and CDR2 YYNGEE. In DNA, the CDR3 is TGTGCCAGCAGCGCGCGACAGGAAGCTAACTATGGCTACACCTTC. It yields the protein CASSARQEANYGYTF.

The gene calls are TRBV18 and TRBJ1-1; D gene uncertain. Germline CDR1 KGHSH, CDR2 LQKENI. Trimming shortened V by 3 bases and J by 2 bases, and 10 bases separated the two germline ends. This CDR3 is 14 amino acids long. CDR3 amino acids: CASSPALLNTEAFF. CDR3 sequence (DNA): TGTGCCAGCTCACCGGCCCTACTAAACACTGAAGCTTTCTTT.

This chain uses TRBV7-2 with TRBJ2-7, with 7 bases fitting TRBD2. This CDR3 contains 14 residues. Looked up from germline, CDR1 is SGHTA and CDR2 is FQGNSA. V trimming: 4 bases; J trimming: 5 bases; junction bases outside the gene matches: 8. CDR3 protein: CASSSSPGGNEQYF. CDR3 DNA sequence: TGTGCCAGCAGCTCTAGTCCGGGGGGAAACGAGCAGTACTTC.

The chain is built from TRBV5-6 and TRBJ2-2; maybe TRBD2 (5 bases). The CDR3 consists of 15 residues. V gave up 4 bases and J gave up 1 base, with 11 bases separating them. Germline CDR1 and CDR2: SGHDT and YYEEEE. DNA for the CDR3: TGTGCCAGCAGCCTCCGGACTGTGAACACCGGGGAGCTGTTTTTT. It codes for CASSLRTVNTGELFF.

The chain couples TRBV19 to TRBJ1-2, with 7 nucleotides matching TRBD1. This CDR3 is 16 amino acids long. With 4 bases clipped from V and 1 base from J, the junction kept 9 bases outside the gene matches. The germline V gene encodes CDR1 LNHDA and CDR2 SQIVND (reference sequence). The CDR3: CASSTKGARYNYGYTF. The CDR3 DNA reads as TGTGCCAGTAGTACCAAGGGGGCGAGGTATAACTATGGCTACACCTTC.

The rearrangement links TRBV6-6 to TRBJ1-1; the match to TRBD1 covers 7 bases. The V gene end was trimmed by 7 bases and the J gene end by 3 bases; junction bases not matched to a gene: 2. CDR1 and CDR2 (germline): MNHNY, SVGAGI (reference sequence). The CDR3 is made up of 12 amino acids. This CDR3 is CASTGGYTEAFF. In nucleotides, the CDR3 is TGTGCCAGCACAGGGGGATACACTGAAGCTTTCTTT.

The count of this clone is one. This chain joins TRBV5-6 and TRBJ1-1, with 8 bases fitting TRBD1. Trimming removed 4 bases from V and 8 bases from J; junction bases left unmatched: 7. This CDR3 region has 13 residues. Germline loops: CDR1 SGHDT, CDR2 YYEEEE. CDR3 in DNA: TGTGCCAGCAGCCTAGTTGGGACAGGAGAAGCTTTCTTT. It translates to CASSLVGTGEAFF.

The chain links TRBV3-1 (or the pseudogene TRBV3-2) to TRBJ2-2, with 7 bases fitting TRBD2. The V gene's germline CDR1 is LGHDT and CDR2 YNNKEL (reference sequence). CDR3 length: 11 amino acids. CDR3 sequence reads: CASAGAGELFF. CDR3 DNA sequence: TGTGCTAGTGCGGGGGCCGGGGAGCTGTTTTTT.

V gene TRBV5-1 combines with J gene TRBJ2-1; 8 nucleotides align to TRBD2. The germline CDR1 and CDR2 sequences are SGHRS and YFSETQ. Germline trimming cut 2 bases from V and 1 base from J; bases unmatched to any gene: 2. This CDR3 spans 15 amino acids. CDR3 nucleotide sequence: TGCGCCAGCAGCTTTAGCGGGGAGTCCTACAATGAGCAGTTCTTC. Translation gives CASSFSGESYNEQFF. Combining the CDR3 with reference TRBV5-1 and TRBJ2-1 gives the whole variable domain KAGVTQTPRYLIKTRGQQVTLSCSPISGHRSVSWYQQTPGQGLQFLFEYFSETQRNKGNFPGRFSGRQFSNSRSEMNVSTLELGDSALYLCASSFSGESYNEQFFGPGTRLTVL.

The V call is TRBV19, the J call TRBJ1-1; TRBD1 matches at 9 bases. The CDR3 consists of 15 residues. The ends lost 5 bases at V and 6 bases at J; junction bases unmatched: 10. Germline CDR1 LNHDA, CDR2 SQIVND (reference sequence). CDR3 DNA: TGTGCCAGTAGTTACCGACAGGGGGTTGCGGCTGAAGCTTTCTTT. Amino acid sequence: CASSYRQGVAAEAFF.

The chain uses TRBV4-1 and TRBJ1-1; D is undetermined. V was trimmed by 0 bases and J by 3 bases, leaving 17 bases between them. The germline V gene has CDR1 MGHRA and CDR2 YSYEKL. CDR3 length equals 17 residues. The CDR3 DNA reads TGCGCCAGCAGCCAAGATAGGGATCGGGAGATGGACACTGAAGCTTTCTTT. Its protein is CASSQDRDREMDTEAFF.